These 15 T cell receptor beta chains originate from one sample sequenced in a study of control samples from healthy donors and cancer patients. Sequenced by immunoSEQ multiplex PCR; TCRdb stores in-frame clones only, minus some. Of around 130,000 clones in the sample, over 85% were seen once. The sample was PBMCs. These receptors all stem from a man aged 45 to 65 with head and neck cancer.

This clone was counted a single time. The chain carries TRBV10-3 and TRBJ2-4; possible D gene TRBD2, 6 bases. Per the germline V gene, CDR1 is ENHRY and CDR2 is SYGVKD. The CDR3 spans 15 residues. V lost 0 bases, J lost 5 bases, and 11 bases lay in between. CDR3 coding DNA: TGTGCCATCAGTGAGTCGCAAGGGGAGGAAAACATTCAGTACTTC. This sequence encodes CAISESQGEENIQYF.

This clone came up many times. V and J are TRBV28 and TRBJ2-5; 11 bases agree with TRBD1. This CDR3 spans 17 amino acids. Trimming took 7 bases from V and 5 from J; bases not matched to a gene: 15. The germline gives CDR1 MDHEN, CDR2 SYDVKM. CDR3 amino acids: CASNYGTGGIKRETQYF. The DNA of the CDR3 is TGTGCCAGCAATTATGGGACAGGGGGTATCAAGCGCGAGACCCAGTACTTC. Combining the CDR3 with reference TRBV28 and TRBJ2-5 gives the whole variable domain DVKVTQSSRYLVKRTGEKVFLECVQDMDHENMFWYRQDPGLGLRLIYFSYDVKMKEKGDIPEGYSVSREKKERFSLILESASTNQTSMYLCASNYGTGGIKRETQYFGPGTRLLVL.

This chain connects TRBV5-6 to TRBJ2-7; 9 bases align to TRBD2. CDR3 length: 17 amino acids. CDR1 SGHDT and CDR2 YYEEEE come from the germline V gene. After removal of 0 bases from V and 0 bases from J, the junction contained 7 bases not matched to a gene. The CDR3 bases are TGTGCCAGCAGCTTGGACTGGACTAGCGCCTCCTCCTACGAGCAGTACTTC. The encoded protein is CASSLDWTSASSYEQYF.

CDR3: CASKVASGGYTF. In DNA form, the CDR3 reads TGTGCCAGTAAGGTCGCGTCTGGTGGCTACACCTTC. The chain couples TRBV19 to TRBJ1-2; D gene unclear. V was trimmed by 7 bases and J by 7 bases, leaving 13 bases between them. CDR1 and CDR2 (germline): LNHDA, SQIVND (reference sequence). The CDR3 runs to 12 residues.

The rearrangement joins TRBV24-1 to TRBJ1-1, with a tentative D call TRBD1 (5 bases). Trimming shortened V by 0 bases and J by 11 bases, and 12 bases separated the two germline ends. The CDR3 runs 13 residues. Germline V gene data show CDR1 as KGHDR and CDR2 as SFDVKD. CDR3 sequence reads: CATSDLQGPRAFF. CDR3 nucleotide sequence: TGTGCCACCAGTGATTTGCAGGGACCCAGGGCTTTCTTT.

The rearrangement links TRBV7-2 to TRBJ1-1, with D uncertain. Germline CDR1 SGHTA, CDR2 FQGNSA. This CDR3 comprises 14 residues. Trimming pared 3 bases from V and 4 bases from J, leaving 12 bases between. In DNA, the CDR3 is TGTGCCAGCAGCTTTCGGGCTTTCGGCACTGAAGCTTTCTTT. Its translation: CASSFRAFGTEAFF.

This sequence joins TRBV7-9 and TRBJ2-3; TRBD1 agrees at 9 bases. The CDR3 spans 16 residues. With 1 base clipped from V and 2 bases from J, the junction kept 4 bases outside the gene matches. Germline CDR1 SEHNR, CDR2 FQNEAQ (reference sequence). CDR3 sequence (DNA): TGTGCCAGCAGCTTAGGGGACAGGGCTGACACAGATACGCAGTATTTT. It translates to CASSLGDRADTDTQYF.

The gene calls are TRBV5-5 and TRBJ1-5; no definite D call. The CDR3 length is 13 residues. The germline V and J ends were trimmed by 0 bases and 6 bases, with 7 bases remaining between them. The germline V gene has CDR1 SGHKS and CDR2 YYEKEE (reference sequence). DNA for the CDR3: TGTGCCAGCAGCTTGGGGTTGGGTCAGCCCCAGCATTTT. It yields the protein CASSLGLGQPQHF.

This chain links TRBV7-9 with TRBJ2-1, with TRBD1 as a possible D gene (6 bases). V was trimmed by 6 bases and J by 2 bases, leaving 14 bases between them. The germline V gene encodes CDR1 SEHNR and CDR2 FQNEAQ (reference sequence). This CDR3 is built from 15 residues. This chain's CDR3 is CASRYREGAYNEQFF. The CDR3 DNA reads TGTGCCAGCAGATACAGGGAAGGGGCCTACAATGAGCAGTTCTTC.

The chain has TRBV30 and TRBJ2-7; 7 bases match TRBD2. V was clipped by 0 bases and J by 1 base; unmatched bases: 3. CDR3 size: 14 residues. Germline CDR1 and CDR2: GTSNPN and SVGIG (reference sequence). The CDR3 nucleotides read TGTGCCTGGAGTGTACGGCGGGGGTCCTACGAGCAGTACTTC. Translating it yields CAWSVRRGSYEQYF. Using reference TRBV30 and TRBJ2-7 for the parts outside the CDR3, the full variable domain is SQTIHQWPATLVQPVGSPLSLECTVEGTSNPNLYWYRQAAGRGLQLLFYSVGIGQISSEVPQNLSASRPQDRQFILSSKKLLLSDSGFYLCAWSVRRGSYEQYFGPGTRLTVT.

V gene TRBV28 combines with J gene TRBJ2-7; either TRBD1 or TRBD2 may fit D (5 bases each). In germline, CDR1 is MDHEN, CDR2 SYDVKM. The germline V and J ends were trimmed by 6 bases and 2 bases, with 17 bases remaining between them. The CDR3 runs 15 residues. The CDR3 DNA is TGTGCCAGCAGCTCTCCCGGGACGGACGCCTACGAGCAGTACTTC. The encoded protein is CASSSPGTDAYEQYF.

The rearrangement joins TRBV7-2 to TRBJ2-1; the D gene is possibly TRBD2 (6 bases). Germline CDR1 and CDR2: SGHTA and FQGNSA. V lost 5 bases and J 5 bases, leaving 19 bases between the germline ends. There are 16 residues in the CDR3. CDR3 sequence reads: CASSPGGERANNEQFF. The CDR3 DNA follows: TGTGCCAGCAGCCCCGGGGGTGAGCGGGCCAACAATGAGCAGTTCTTC.

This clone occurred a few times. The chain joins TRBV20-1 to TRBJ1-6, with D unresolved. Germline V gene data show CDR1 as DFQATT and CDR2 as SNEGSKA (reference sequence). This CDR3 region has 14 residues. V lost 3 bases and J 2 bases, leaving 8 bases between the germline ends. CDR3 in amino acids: CSASRGAYNSPLHF. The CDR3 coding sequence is TGCAGTGCTAGTAGAGGTGCCTATAATTCACCCCTCCACTTT.

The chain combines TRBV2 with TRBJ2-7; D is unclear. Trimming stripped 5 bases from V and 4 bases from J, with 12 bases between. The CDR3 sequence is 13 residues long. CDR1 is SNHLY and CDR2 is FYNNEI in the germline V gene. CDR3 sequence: CASSTDMLYEQYF. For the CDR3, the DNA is TGTGCCAGCAGTACCGACATGTTGTACGAGCAGTACTTC.

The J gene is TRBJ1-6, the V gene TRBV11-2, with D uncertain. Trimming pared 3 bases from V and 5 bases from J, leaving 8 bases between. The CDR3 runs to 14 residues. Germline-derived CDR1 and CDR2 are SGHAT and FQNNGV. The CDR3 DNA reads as TGTGCCAGCAGCTTCGGGCAGGATAATTCACCCCTCCACTTT. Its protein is CASSFGQDNSPLHF. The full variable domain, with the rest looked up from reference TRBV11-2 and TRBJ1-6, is EAGVAQSPRYKIIEKRQSVAFWCNPISGHATLYWYQQILGQGPKLLIQFQNNGVVDDSQLPKDRFSAERLKGVDSTLKIQPAKLEDSAVYLCASSFGQDNSPLHFGNGTRLTVT.